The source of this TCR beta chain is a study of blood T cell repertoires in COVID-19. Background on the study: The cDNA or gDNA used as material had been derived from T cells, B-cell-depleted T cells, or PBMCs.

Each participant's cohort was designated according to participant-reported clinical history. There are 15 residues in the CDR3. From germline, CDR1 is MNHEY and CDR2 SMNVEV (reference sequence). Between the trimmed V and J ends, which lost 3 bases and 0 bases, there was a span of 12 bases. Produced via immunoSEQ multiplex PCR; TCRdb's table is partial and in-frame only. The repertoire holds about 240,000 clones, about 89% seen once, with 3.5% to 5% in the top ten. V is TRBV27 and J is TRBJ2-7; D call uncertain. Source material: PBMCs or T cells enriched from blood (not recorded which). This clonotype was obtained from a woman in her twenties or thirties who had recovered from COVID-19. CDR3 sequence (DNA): TGTGCCAGCAGTTTGCGGCCGATGAGCTCCTACGAGCAGTACTTC. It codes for CASSLRPMSSYEQYF.